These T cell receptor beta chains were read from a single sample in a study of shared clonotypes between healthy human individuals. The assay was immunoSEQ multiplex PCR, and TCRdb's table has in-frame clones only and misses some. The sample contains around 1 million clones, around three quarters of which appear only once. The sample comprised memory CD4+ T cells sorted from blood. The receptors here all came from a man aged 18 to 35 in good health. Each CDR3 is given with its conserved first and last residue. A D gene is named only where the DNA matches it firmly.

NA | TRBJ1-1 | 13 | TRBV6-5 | CASNRGENTEAFF
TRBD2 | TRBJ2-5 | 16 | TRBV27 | CASSLSGGGGQETQYF
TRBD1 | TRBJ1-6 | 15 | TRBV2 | CASRPTGGDNSPLHF
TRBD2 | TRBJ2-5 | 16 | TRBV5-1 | CASSLALAGGQETQYF
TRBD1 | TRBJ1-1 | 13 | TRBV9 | CASSVRDRGEAFF
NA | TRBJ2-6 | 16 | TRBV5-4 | CASSLGGASGANVLTF
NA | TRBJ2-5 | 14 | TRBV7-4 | CASSLGGVRETQYF
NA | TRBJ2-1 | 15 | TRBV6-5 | CASSYVGLGENEQFF
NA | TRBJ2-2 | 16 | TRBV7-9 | CASSRTPLVDTGELFF
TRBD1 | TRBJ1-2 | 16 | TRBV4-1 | CASSHDFAGTGVGYTF
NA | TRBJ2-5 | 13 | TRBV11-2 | CASSLVGRETQYF
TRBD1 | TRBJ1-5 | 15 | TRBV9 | CASSFGQGGNQPQHF
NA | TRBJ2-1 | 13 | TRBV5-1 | CASSLGGFDEQFF
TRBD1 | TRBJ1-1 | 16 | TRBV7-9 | CASSPGQTPMNTEAFF
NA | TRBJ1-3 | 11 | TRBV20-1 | CSALGGNTIYF
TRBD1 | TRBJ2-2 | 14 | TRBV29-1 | CSVPSQGYTGELFF
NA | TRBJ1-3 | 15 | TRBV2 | CASSERQLAGNTIYF
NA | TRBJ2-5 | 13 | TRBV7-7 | CASSFGQRETQYF
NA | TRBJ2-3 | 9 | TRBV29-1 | CSAGDTQYF
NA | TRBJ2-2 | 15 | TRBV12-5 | CASGSINGGKFELFF
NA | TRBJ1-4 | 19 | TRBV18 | CASSRNALAGGRANEKLFF
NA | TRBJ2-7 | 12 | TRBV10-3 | CAIKGGTHEQYF
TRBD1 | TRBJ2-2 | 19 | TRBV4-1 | CASSLWTGGASRESGELFF
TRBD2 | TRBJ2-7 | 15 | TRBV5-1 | CASSTTGEGSREQYF
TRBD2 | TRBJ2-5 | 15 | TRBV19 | CASSMGGGSGETQYF
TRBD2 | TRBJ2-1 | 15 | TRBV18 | CASSPGLELLDEQFF
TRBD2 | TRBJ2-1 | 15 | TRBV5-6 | CASSTGTSRYNEQFF
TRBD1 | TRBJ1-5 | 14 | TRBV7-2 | CASSLRQGGQPQHF
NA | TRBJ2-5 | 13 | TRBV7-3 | CASSLDYSETQYF
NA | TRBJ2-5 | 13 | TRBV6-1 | CASSRRGGETQYF
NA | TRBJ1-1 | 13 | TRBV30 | CAWSVRRTEQAFF
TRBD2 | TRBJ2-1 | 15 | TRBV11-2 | CASSPGGGRSNEQFF
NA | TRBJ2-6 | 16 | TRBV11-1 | CASSHRGTPVANVLTF
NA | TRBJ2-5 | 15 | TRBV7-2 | CASSLGPGVAETQYF
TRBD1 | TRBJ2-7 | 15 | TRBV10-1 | CASSGGTGGRYEQYF
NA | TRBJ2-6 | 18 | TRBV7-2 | CASSLVPRGPTGANVLTF
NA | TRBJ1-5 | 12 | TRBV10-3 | CAISAGNQPQHF
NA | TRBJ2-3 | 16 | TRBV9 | CASSVARQLNTDTQYF
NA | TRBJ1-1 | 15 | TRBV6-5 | CASRSTGTVNTEAFF
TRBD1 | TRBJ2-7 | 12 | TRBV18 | CASSPGTGLSHF
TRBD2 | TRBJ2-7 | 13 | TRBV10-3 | CAISQGLVDEQYF
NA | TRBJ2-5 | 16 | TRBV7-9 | CASSLGARQGHETQYF
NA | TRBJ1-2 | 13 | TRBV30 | CAWRRDTNYGYTF
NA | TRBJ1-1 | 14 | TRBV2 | CASSIQGRNTEAFF
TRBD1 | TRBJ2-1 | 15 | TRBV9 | CASSVVGTGTNEQFF
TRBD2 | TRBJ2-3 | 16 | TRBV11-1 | CASSLVQAGATDTQYF
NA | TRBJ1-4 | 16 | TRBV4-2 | CASSQGGGGLSEKLFF
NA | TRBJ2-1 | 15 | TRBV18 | CASTQQGGKGNEQFF
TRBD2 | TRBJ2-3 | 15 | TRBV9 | CASSVGTSGPDTQYF
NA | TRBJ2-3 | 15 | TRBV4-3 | CASSQESRGADTQYF
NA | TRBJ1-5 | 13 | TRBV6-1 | CASSDGADQPQHF
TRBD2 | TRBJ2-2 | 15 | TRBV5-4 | CASSAPSGKGGELFF
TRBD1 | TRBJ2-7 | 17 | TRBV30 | CAWSALGGTGARDEQYF
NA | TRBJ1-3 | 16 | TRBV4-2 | CASSQGRAGPGNTIYF
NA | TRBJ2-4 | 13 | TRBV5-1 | CASSALEGNIQYF